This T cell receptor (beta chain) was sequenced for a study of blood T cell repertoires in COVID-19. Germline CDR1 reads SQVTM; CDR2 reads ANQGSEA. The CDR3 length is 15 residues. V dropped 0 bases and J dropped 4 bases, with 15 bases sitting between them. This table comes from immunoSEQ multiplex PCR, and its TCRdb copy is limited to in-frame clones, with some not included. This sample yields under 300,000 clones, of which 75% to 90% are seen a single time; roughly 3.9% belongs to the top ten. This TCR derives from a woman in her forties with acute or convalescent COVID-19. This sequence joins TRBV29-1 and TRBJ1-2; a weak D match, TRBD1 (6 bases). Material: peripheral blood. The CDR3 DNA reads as TGCAGCGTTGAAGACCTGACAGGCCCACCCTATGGCTACACCTTC. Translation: CSVEDLTGPPYGYTF.